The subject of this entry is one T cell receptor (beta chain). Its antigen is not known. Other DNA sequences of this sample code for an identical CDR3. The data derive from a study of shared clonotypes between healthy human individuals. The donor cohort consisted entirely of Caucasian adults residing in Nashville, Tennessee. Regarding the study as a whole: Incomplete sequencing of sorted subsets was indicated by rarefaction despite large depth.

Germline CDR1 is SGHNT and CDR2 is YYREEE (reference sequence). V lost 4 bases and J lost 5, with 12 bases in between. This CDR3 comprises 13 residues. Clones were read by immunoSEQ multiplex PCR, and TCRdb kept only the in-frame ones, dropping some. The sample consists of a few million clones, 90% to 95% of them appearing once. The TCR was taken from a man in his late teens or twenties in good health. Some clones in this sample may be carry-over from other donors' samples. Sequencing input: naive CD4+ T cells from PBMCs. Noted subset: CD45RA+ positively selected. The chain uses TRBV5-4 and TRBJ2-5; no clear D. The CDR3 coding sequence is TGTGCCAGCAGCCTGCAAGGTTACGAGACCCAGTACTTC. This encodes CASSLQGYETQYF.